This T cell receptor (beta chain) stems from a study of shared clonotypes between healthy human individuals. Study-level results: Limited genetic and exposure-history diversity came from having few donors.

Profiling relied on immunoSEQ multiplex PCR, and the TCRdb table lists in-frame clones only, not all of them. The data show about half a million clones, 81% seen once. About this clone: Its cognate antigen is unknown. It is likely a read error: a sequence one base away is far more abundant.

Recent acute infections and vaccinations were absent in the healthy HIV-negative adult donors. V was cut by 5 bases and J by 7 bases, with 12 bases left in between. Looked up from germline, CDR1 is SGHAT and CDR2 is FQNNGV. The CDR3 loop spans 13 amino acids. Sequencing was carried out using PBMCs. This chain connects TRBV11-2 to TRBJ2-1; D is ambiguous. The clonotype was recovered from a woman between 40 and 50 years old in good health. Some clones in this sample may be carry-over from other donors' samples. The CDR3 sequence is CASSLTVLNEQFF. The CDR3 DNA reads TGTGCCAGCAGCCTCACGGTACTGAATGAGCAGTTCTTC.